This T cell receptor beta chain emerged from a study of cytomegalovirus exposure and HLA in healthy donors. Findings and limits, study-wide: Subsequent analysis of the 120 or so validation repertoires found a tendency for first-cohort TCR clusters to co-occur. Most sequenced TCRs were rare (though some public TCRs occurred in many donors).

Assay: immunoSEQ multiplex PCR; the TCRdb copy retains only in-frame clones and omits some. The table shows about 63,000 clones, with 89% occurring only once. Germline CDR1 SGHNT, CDR2 YYREEE (reference sequence). V gave up 1 base and J gave up 5 bases; unmatched junction bases: 4. The CDR3 totals 15 residues. Notes on this clone: Its antigen is as yet unknown.

The sequence was obtained from a young woman in good health and CMV-seronegative. The material sequenced was PBMCs. This sequence joins TRBV5-4 and TRBJ1-1; 11 bases fit TRBD1. The chain's CDR3 is CASSLMGQGGTEAFF. In nucleotides, the CDR3 is TGTGCCAGCAGCTTGATGGGACAGGGGGGTACTGAAGCTTTCTTT.